This entry features one T cell receptor beta chain sequence. The data derive from a study of blood T cell repertoires in COVID-19. Whole-study context: Samples of COVID-19 (acute and convalescent) were obtained from the United States, Italy and Spain. Sources were T cells, B-cell-depleted T cells, or PBMCs; the material itself was cDNA or gDNA.

V was pared by 7 bases and J by 0 bases, with 10 bases between. CDR3 length: 14 residues. Germline V gene data show CDR1 as WSHSY and CDR2 as SAAADI. Original analysis: Amplifying reference gene primers gave estimates of nucleated cell counts. TCRdb's copy holds only in-frame clones and misses some; the assay was immunoSEQ multiplex PCR. V and J calls and clone size are as listed in that table; D and trimming were resolved from the DNA. The sample yields some 91,000 clones, about three quarters seen once. J is TRBJ2-1 and V is TRBV10-2; maybe TRBD2 (5 bases). The sequence was collected from a man aged 65-85 years with acute or convalescent COVID-19. Sequenced sample: peripheral blood. The CDR3 loop is CASILGSSYNEQFF. The CDR3, as DNA: TGCGCCAGCATACTAGGGAGCTCCTACAATGAGCAGTTCTTC.